The 32 T cell receptor beta chains in this list originate from one sample, sequenced in a study of CD8 T cells in ankylosing spondylitis. Each CDR3 protein is one row after TCRdb ran MiXCR on the 5' RACE reads. This table has roughly 180,000 distinct CDR3 sequences, 10% to 15% appearing once. Material for sequencing was blood, either unsorted or a sorted T cell fraction (not recorded which). Receptors originate from a female donor with ankylosing spondylitis or in good health (not recorded which).

This clonotype has ten or more counts. The chain is built from TRBV5-1 and TRBJ2-1; TRBD2 agrees at 10 bases. This CDR3 has 17 amino acids. Germline V CDR1 and CDR2: SGHRS, YFSETQ. V lost 4 bases to trimming and J lost 2 bases; unmatched junction nucleotides: 9. CDR3 loop: CASSPSTSGLTYNEQFF. In DNA form, the CDR3 reads TGCGCCAGCAGCCCCTCGACTAGCGGGTTAACCTACAATGAGCAGTTCTTC.

This clonotype came up a few times. The gene calls are TRBV5-1 and TRBJ1-1; weak D call: TRBD1 (6 bases). V was shortened by 4 bases and J by 0 bases, with 19 bases between the two germline ends. Looked up from germline, CDR1 is SGHRS and CDR2 is YFSETQ. This CDR3 contains 17 residues. The CDR3 here is CASSLRTGQTLNTEAFF. Written as DNA, the CDR3 is TGCGCCAGCAGCCTCAGGACGGGACAAACCTTGAACACTGAAGCTTTCTTT.

The V call is TRBV7-8, the J call TRBJ1-3; no clear D gene. Trimming removed 0 bases from V and 4 bases from J, with 10 bases in between. This CDR3 region has 15 residues. Germline loops: CDR1 SGHVS, CDR2 FQNEAQ. The CDR3, as DNA: TGTGCCAGCAGCTTAGCTCTAGTTTCCGGAAACACCATATATTTT. Translation: CASSLALVSGNTIYF.

The chain couples TRBV28 to TRBJ1-2; 10 bases agree with TRBD1. This CDR3 spans 15 amino acids. CDR1 and CDR2 from the germline V gene are MDHEN and SYDVKM. Trimming removed 7 bases from V and 5 bases from J; junction bases left unmatched: 10. The CDR3 is CASTTGTGVLYGYTF. For the CDR3, the DNA is TGTGCCAGCACAACCGGGACAGGGGTTTTATATGGCTACACCTTC.

On this clonotype itself: This may come from a read error, since a much larger clone is one base off. The chain is built from TRBV5-6 and TRBJ2-3; the match to TRBD2 covers 7 bases. The CDR3 spans 16 residues. Per germline, CDR1 SGHDT and CDR2 YYEEEE. The CDR3: CANSLAGEGRTDTQYF. The CDR3 region has the DNA TGTGCCAACAGCTTGGCGGGGGAGGGCCGGACAGATACGCAGTATTTT.

The table lists this clonotype with many counts. The chain carries TRBV20-1 and TRBJ2-3, with D tentatively TRBD2 (5 bases). Trimming removed 7 bases from V and 7 bases from J, with 9 bases in between. Germline V CDR1 and CDR2: DFQATT, SNEGSKA (reference sequence). This CDR3 contains 10 residues. The CDR3 sequence: CSVSGNTQYF. CDR3 nucleotide sequence: TGCAGTGTGTCCGGGAATACGCAGTATTTT.

The rearrangement uses TRBV7-9 and TRBJ2-1, with D unclear. The CDR3 contains 13 residues. Germline V CDR1 and CDR2: SEHNR, FQNEAQ (reference sequence). V was pared by 2 bases and J by 8 bases, with 10 bases between. The CDR3 reads CASSLNGRDEQFF. As DNA, the CDR3 is TGTGCCAGCAGCTTAAACGGCCGCGATGAGCAGTTCTTC.

The V gene is TRBV5-1, the J gene TRBJ1-6; 8 bases agree with TRBD1. The V and J ends lost 1 base and 10 bases, in that order; junction bases with no gene match: 4. This CDR3 has 14 residues. Germline CDR1 SGHRS, CDR2 YFSETQ. Here the CDR3 DNA reads TGCGCCAGCAGCTTGTGGCAGGGGGCCTCACCCCTCCACTTT. Amino acid sequence: CASSLWQGASPLHF.

The rearrangement uses TRBV5-1 and TRBJ2-5; D may match TRBD1 or TRBD2 (6 bases each). With 6 bases removed from V and 2 bases from J, the gap between germline ends came to 17 bases. The CDR3 has 15 residues. Germline values: CDR1 SGHRS, CDR2 YFSETQ. As DNA, the CDR3 is TGCGCCAGCACTACTACCGGGGGCGGGCAAGAGACCCAGTACTTC. Its translation is CASTTTGGGQETQYF. The whole variable domain, filled in from reference TRBV5-1 and TRBJ2-5, reads KAGVTQTPRYLIKTRGQQVTLSCSPISGHRSVSWYQQTPGQGLQFLFEYFSETQRNKGNFPGRFSGRQFSNSRSEMNVSTLELGDSALYLCASTTTGGGQETQYFGPGTRLLVL.

This clonotype was seen many times. The chain uses TRBV5-5 and TRBJ1-1, with D maybe TRBD1 (5 bases). This CDR3 is 14 amino acids long. V was clipped by 0 bases and J by 6 bases, with 12 bases between them. Per germline, CDR1 SGHKS and CDR2 YYEKEE (reference sequence). Here the CDR3 reads CASSLGAGGAEAFF. The CDR3 DNA is TGTGCCAGCAGCTTGGGGGCAGGAGGGGCTGAAGCTTTCTTT. Full variable domain (remainder filled in from reference TRBV5-5 and TRBJ1-1): DAGVTQSPTHLIKTRGQQVTLRCSPISGHKSVSWYQQVLGQGPQFIFQYYEKEERGRGNFPDRFSARQFPNYSSELNVNALLLGDSALYLCASSLGAGGAEAFFGQGTRLTVV.

This clonotype showed up just a few times. The chain uses TRBV7-9 and TRBJ2-3; no clear D. The CDR3 totals 12 residues. Trimming pared 1 base from V and 7 bases from J, leaving 6 bases between. Germline V gives CDR1 SEHNR, CDR2 FQNEAQ (reference sequence). The chain's CDR3 is CASSLDANTQYF. The CDR3 DNA follows: TGTGCCAGCAGCTTAGATGCGAATACGCAGTATTTT. Full variable domain (rest looked up from reference TRBV7-9 and TRBJ2-3): DTGVSQNPRHKITKRGQNVTFRCDPISEHNRLYWYRQTLGQGPEFLTYFQNEAQLEKSRLLSDRFSAERPKGSFSTLEIQRTEQGDSAMYLCASSLDANTQYFGPGTRLTVL.

In its sample, this clonotype was seen many times. The chain combines TRBV5-1 with TRBJ1-1; a possible D gene is TRBD1 (5 bases). Per germline, CDR1 SGHRS and CDR2 YFSETQ. This CDR3 contains 15 residues. With 3 bases removed from V and 8 bases from J, the gap between germline ends came to 20 bases. The CDR3 DNA sequence: TGCGCCAGCAGCTCAATCGTCCGGGACGCTTCAGAAGCTTTCTTT. Translation gives CASSSIVRDASEAFF.

Many counts were recorded for this clonotype. The chain uses TRBV29-1 and TRBJ1-1; 8 bases align to TRBD1. The CDR3 consists of 13 residues. Germline V CDR1 and CDR2: SQVTM, ANQGSEA. J was trimmed by 3 bases and V by 3 bases; bases with no gene match: 3. CDR3 sequence reads: CSVETGADTEAFF. CDR3 DNA: TGCAGCGTTGAGACAGGGGCGGACACTGAAGCTTTCTTT.

To note about this clonotype: One end of the junction is discordant with germline, which a read error may explain. V gene TRBV12-3 or TRBV12-4 combines with J gene TRBJ1-6; D is uncertain. CDR3 length: 15 residues. The DNA of the CDR3 is TGTGCCAGCAGTGTGTGGAACTCCAATAATTCACCCCTCCACTTT. Its translation: CASSVWNSNNSPLHF.

The chain combines TRBV6-1 with TRBJ2-7, with a tentative D call TRBD1 (5 bases). V gave up 3 bases and J gave up 0 bases, with 15 bases separating them. The V gene's germline CDR1 is MNHNS and CDR2 SASEGT. CDR3 size: 16 residues. CDR3 nucleotide sequence: TGTGCCAGCAGTGACCCCGGCCACAGGAGCTCCTACGAGCAGTACTTC. Its translation is CASSDPGHRSSYEQYF.

This clonotype has a count of ten or more. The chain has TRBV29-1 and TRBJ2-7, with unresolved D. The V gene lost 0 bases and the J gene lost 4 bases, with 16 bases spanning the gap. This CDR3 spans 15 amino acids. Germline V gives CDR1 SQVTM, CDR2 ANQGSEA. CDR3 amino acids: CSVEDPNSQGYEQYF. The CDR3 region has the DNA TGCAGCGTTGAAGATCCGAACTCACAAGGGTACGAGCAGTACTTC.

This clonotype turned up a few times. The chain links TRBV7-9 to TRBJ2-7; D is undetermined. Germline V gene sequence: CDR1 SEHNR, CDR2 FQNEAQ (reference sequence). CDR3 length: 13 residues. V dropped 3 bases and J dropped 6 bases, with 12 bases sitting between them. The CDR3, as DNA: TGTGCCAGCAGCTTCCCAGTGCTTGGCGAGCAGTACTTC. This gives the protein CASSFPVLGEQYF.

This clonotype was recorded many times. V is TRBV5-1 and J is TRBJ1-2; a possible D gene is TRBD1 (5 bases). Trimming cost V 2 bases and J 7 bases, with 9 bases left between them. CDR3 length equals 12 residues. CDR1 is SGHRS, CDR2 YFSETQ, per germline. CDR3 in amino acids: CASSLGASGYTF. The DNA for the CDR3 is TGCGCCAGCAGCTTAGGGGCCTCTGGCTACACCTTC.

The rearrangement uses TRBV6-2 or TRBV6-3 and TRBJ1-4; D is ambiguous. Trimming shortened V by 11 bases and J by 0 bases, and 4 bases separated the two germline ends. Germline V lookup: CDR1 MNHEY, CDR2 SVGEGT. CDR3 length: 11 residues. The CDR3 loop is CAGATNEKLFF. The CDR3 DNA reads as TGTGCCGGTGCAACTAATGAAAAACTGTTTTTT.

This rearrangement joins TRBV7-2 to TRBJ2-5; D perhaps matches TRBD1 (5 bases). CDR3 size: 13 residues. Trimming removed 5 bases at V and 3 bases at J, with 10 bases between. CDR1 and CDR2 (germline): SGHTA, FQGNSA. The CDR3 is CASSQGPEETQYF. The CDR3 DNA reads TGTGCCAGCAGCCAGGGTCCCGAAGAGACCCAGTACTTC.

The V call is TRBV5-5, the J call TRBJ2-3; D call uncertain. The CDR3 extends over 15 amino acids. V lost 2 bases and J 6 bases, leaving 16 bases between the germline ends. The V gene's germline CDR1 is SGHKS and CDR2 YYEKEE (reference sequence). Here the CDR3 reads CASSLQTGSGDTQYF. As DNA, the CDR3 is TGTGCCAGCAGCTTACAAACCGGTTCCGGGGATACGCAGTATTTT.

This clonotype was counted many times. This sequence joins TRBV28 and TRBJ2-7; D ambiguous. V lost 3 bases, J lost 7 bases, and 10 bases lay in between. Germline V lookup: CDR1 MDHEN, CDR2 SYDVKM. The CDR3 covers 12 residues. CDR3 in DNA: TGTGCCAGCAGTTTGGCCCTTTTAGAGCAGTACTTC. Protein: CASSLALLEQYF.

This clonotype was detected a few times. The gene calls are TRBV20-1 and TRBJ2-2; 7 nucleotides line up with TRBD1. The ends lost 4 bases at V and 7 bases at J; junction bases unmatched: 24. Per the germline V gene, CDR1 is DFQATT and CDR2 is SNEGSKA (reference sequence). The CDR3 is made up of 19 amino acids. CDR3 DNA sequence: TGCAGTGCTACACACGAATTCTACAGGGGCTGGGTGCTTAGCGGGGAGCTGTTTTTT. It yields the protein CSATHEFYRGWVLSGELFF.

The rearrangement uses TRBV5-5 and TRBJ2-1; D is perhaps TRBD2 (6 bases). V lost 0 bases and J lost 0, with 13 bases in between. Germline CDR1 and CDR2: SGHKS and YYEKEE (reference sequence). This CDR3 contains 17 residues. In nucleotides, the CDR3 is TGTGCCAGCAGCTTGGCGGCTAGCGAACCCTCCTACAATGAGCAGTTCTTC. Its translation: CASSLAASEPSYNEQFF. The complete variable domain, with remaining parts taken from reference TRBV5-5 and TRBJ2-1, reads DAGVTQSPTHLIKTRGQQVTLRCSPISGHKSVSWYQQVLGQGPQFIFQYYEKEERGRGNFPDRFSARQFPNYSSELNVNALLLGDSALYLCASSLAASEPSYNEQFFGPGTRLTVL.

This clonotype came up many times. The gene calls are TRBV29-1 and TRBJ2-1; 12 nucleotides align to TRBD2. V was clipped by 3 bases and J by 2 bases; unmatched bases: 11. The CDR3 has 18 amino acids. CDR1 SQVTM and CDR2 ANQGSEA come from the germline V gene. This chain's CDR3 is CSVDGLAGILKPYNEQFF. CDR3 nucleotide sequence: TGCAGCGTTGACGGACTAGCGGGAATACTCAAGCCCTACAATGAGCAGTTCTTC.

This clonotype was seen more than once but under ten times. The V and J genes are TRBV27 and TRBJ2-1; 9 bases line up with TRBD2. The germline gives CDR1 MNHEY, CDR2 SMNVEV (reference sequence). Trimming at V came to 5 bases and at J to 4 bases, leaving 9 bases not matched to a gene. This CDR3 comprises 16 residues. The CDR3 DNA reads TGTGCCAGCAGTGGCCGAGGGCGGGAGGGGTACAATGAGCAGTTCTTC. The encoded protein is CASSGRGREGYNEQFF.

Worth noting for this clonotype: This clone may be a read error of a much larger clone one base away. The chain is built from TRBV2 and TRBJ2-7, with 7 bases lining up with TRBD1. The CDR3 covers 14 residues. The germline CDR1 and CDR2 sequences are SNHLY and FYNNEI. The DNA of the CDR3 is TGTGCCTGCAGTGGGAACAGGGGAAACTACGAGCAGTACTTC. This encodes CACSGNRGNYEQYF.

To note about this clonotype: A clone one base away is much larger, so this may be a read error. The V gene is TRBV7-9, the J gene TRBJ2-7; D is undetermined. In germline, CDR1 is SEHNR, CDR2 FQNEAQ (reference sequence). The CDR3 is 15 amino acids. As DNA, the CDR3 is TGTGCCAGCAGCTTCTCTACCGGTTATTCCTACGAGCGGTACTTC. Translation gives CASSFSTGYSYERYF.

In this sample, this clonotype turned up many times. This rearrangement joins TRBV29-1 to TRBJ1-2; D not certain. Per germline, CDR1 SQVTM and CDR2 ANQGSEA. CDR3 length equals 13 residues. V lost 5 bases and J lost 4, with 14 bases in between. CDR3 DNA sequence: TGCAGCGTTACATCCGGGTTGGGCTATGGCTACACCTTC. This gives the protein CSVTSGLGYGYTF.

This clonotype has at least ten counts. V is TRBV5-1 and J is TRBJ1-3; D remains ambiguous. CDR3 length: 14 residues. The V end lost 4 bases, the J end lost 5 bases, and 13 bases lay between the germline ends. Germline values: CDR1 SGHRS, CDR2 YFSETQ. CDR3 DNA: TGCGCCAGCAGCCCGGCGGACGGCAGAAACACCATATATTTT. This encodes CASSPADGRNTIYF.

The CDR3 nucleotides are TGCAGTGCCAGAAGGGACAGGGGGTCCACTGAAGCTTTCTTT. Translation: CSARRDRGSTEAFF. This sequence joins TRBV20-1 and TRBJ1-1, with TRBD1 matching 11 bases. The ends lost 6 bases at V and 4 bases at J; junction bases unmatched: 7. The V gene's germline CDR1 is DFQATT and CDR2 SNEGSKA (reference sequence). The CDR3 runs to 14 residues.

This clonotype came up many times. The chain couples TRBV12-3 or TRBV12-4 to TRBJ2-3; tentative D call: TRBD1 (5 bases). The CDR3 extends over 13 amino acids. V gave up 6 bases and J gave up 1 base, with 8 bases separating them. Here the CDR3 reads CASRDTGTDTQYF. DNA of the CDR3: TGTGCCAGCAGGGACACCGGCACAGATACGCAGTATTTT.